These T cell receptor beta chains were read from a single sample in a study of T cell repertoires in cytomegalovirus infection. TCRdb called the reads again in MiXCR, with one record for every CDR3 protein. In the table there are approximately 100,000 distinct CDR3 sequences, less than 25% of which are singletons. Material: CD8+ T cells from PBMCs. These receptors were taken from a human donor in good health (CMV status not recorded). Some clones in this sample may be carry-over from other donors' samples. CDR3s include the opening cysteine and the closing phenylalanine or tryptophan. A D gene is named only where the DNA matches it firmly. Rows give clone size only sometimes, using once, few, many, or a class for an expanded clone.

v_call	j_call	clone_size	cdr3_length	d_call	cdr3_nt	cdr3_aa
TRBV28	TRBJ2-1	NA	12	NA	TGTGCCAGCAGTCCGCAGGGGATTGAGCAGTTCTTC	CASSPQGIEQFF
TRBV19	TRBJ2-1	NA	20	TRBD1	TGTGCCAGTAGTACGCCTTCCCTGACAGGGGGCGCGTCTTTCTACAATGAGCAGTTCTTC	CASSTPSLTGGASFYNEQFF
TRBV12-3/TRBV12-4	TRBJ2-5	many	17	TRBD2	TGTGCCAGCAGCCCTCCCCCGGGGGGGTTTCTCCAAGAGACCCAGTACTTC	CASSPPPGGFLQETQYF
TRBV29-1	TRBJ2-7	NA	13	NA	TGCAGCGTTGAAGAGCACGGAGGCTACGAGCAGTACTTC	CSVEEHGGYEQYF
TRBV14	TRBJ1-1	few	15	NA	TGTGCCAGCAGCTACGCGGGACTCACGAACACTGAAGCTTTCTTT	CASSYAGLTNTEAFF
TRBV7-9	TRBJ2-7	NA	12	NA	TGTGCCGCGGCGCGGAGCTCCTACGAGCAGTACTTC	CAAARSSYEQYF
TRBV6-2/TRBV6-3	TRBJ1-5	many	14	NA	TGTGCCAGCAGTTTCTCCGGGACTTATCAGCCCCAGCATTTT	CASSFSGTYQPQHF
TRBV7-3	TRBJ2-2	few	19	TRBD1	TGTGCCAGCAGCGGCCCGAGACAGGGGGCGGGGTTTCACACCGGGGAGCTGTTTTTT	CASSGPRQGAGFHTGELFF
TRBV19	TRBJ1-2	NA	13	TRBD1	TGTGCCAGTTGGGACAGGGGGGGCTATGGCTACACCTTC	CASWDRGGYGYTF
TRBV7-9	TRBJ1-1	few	15	NA	TGTGCCAGCAGCTTATCCCAGGGTGTGGACACTGAAGCTTTCTTT	CASSLSQGVDTEAFF
TRBV4-1	TRBJ1-5	few	16	NA	TGCGCCAGCAGCCAAGATGTCGGAGGGCTGGATCAGCCCCAGCATTTT	CASSQDVGGLDQPQHF
TRBV12-3/TRBV12-4	TRBJ2-1	few	14	NA	TGTGCCAGCAGTTTAGAGGCCAACTACAATGAGCAGTTCTTC	CASSLEANYNEQFF
TRBV20-1	TRBJ2-5	NA	13	NA	TGCAGTGCTTTGGAGGGAGTCCAAGAGACCCAGTACTTC	CSALEGVQETQYF
TRBV13	TRBJ2-1	NA	15	NA	TGTGCCAGCAGCCCCTCTGGGTCAGGCTACAATGAGCAGTTCTTC	CASSPSGSGYNEQFF
TRBV5-1	TRBJ2-7	few	15	NA	TGCGCCAGCAGCTCGGACAGCTCCTACTCCTACGAGCAGTACTTC	CASSSDSSYSYEQYF
TRBV29-1	TRBJ2-4	NA	13	NA	TGCAGCTTTCGGGCAGGGACCAAAAACATTCAGTACTTC	CSFRAGTKNIQYF
TRBV20-1	TRBJ2-7	NA	14	NA	TGCAGTGCTAGAGATATAGGTGAGGCGTACGAGCAGTACTTC	CSARDIGEAYEQYF
TRBV7-9	TRBJ2-2	many	19	TRBD1	TGTGCCAGCAGCGGTCCAGGGGGCCAGGAAGACGCGAACACCGGGGAGCTGTTTTTT	CASSGPGGQEDANTGELFF
TRBV7-9	TRBJ2-2	NA	20	NA	TGTGCCAGCAGCTTAGCGTGGCAGCCCATGACCGAGATGAACACCGGGGAGCTGTTTTTT	CASSLAWQPMTEMNTGELFF
TRBV6-6	TRBJ2-1	few	13	TRBD1	TGTGCCAGCAGTGACAGGGACTACAATGAGCAGTTCTTC	CASSDRDYNEQFF
TRBV7-9	TRBJ1-2	many	13	NA	TGTGCCAGCAGCCCCATTGGGTCCGGAGGCTACACCTTC	CASSPIGSGGYTF
TRBV7-2	TRBJ2-3	many	14	NA	TGTGCCAGCAGCTTAGCGGGCACGATCGATACGCAGTATTTT	CASSLAGTIDTQYF
TRBV7-6	TRBJ2-5	NA	16	TRBD2	TGTGCCAGCAGCTTAGTCGGACTAGCGGTGGGGGAGACCCAGTACTTC	CASSLVGLAVGETQYF
TRBV7-2	TRBJ2-5	many	14	NA	TGTGCCAGCAGCCTACCACAAGGGAGAGAGACCCAGTACTTC	CASSLPQGRETQYF
TRBV14	TRBJ2-5	few	13	TRBD2	TGTGCCAGCAGCCAATGGGGGGGGGAGACCCAGTACTTC	CASSQWGGETQYF
TRBV6-2/TRBV6-3	TRBJ1-4	medium-sized	14	NA	TGTGCCAGCAGTCCATATGACGACGATGAAAAACTGTTTTTT	CASSPYDDDEKLFF
TRBV2	TRBJ2-7	NA	17	TRBD2	TGTGCCAGCAGTGAGATAACTAGCGGGACCCGCTCCTACGAGCAGTACTTC	CASSEITSGTRSYEQYF
TRBV27	TRBJ2-7	NA	14	TRBD1	TGTGCCAGCAGTTTATTCGGGACAGGGAACGAGCAGTACTTC	CASSLFGTGNEQYF
TRBV4-1	TRBJ2-7	few	15	NA	TGCGCCAGCAGCCAAGAGACATCGGCTTACGACGAGCAGTACTTC	CASSQETSAYDEQYF
TRBV9	TRBJ2-2	few	16	TRBD1	TGTGCCAGCAGCGTAGGGGTGACAGGGACAGCCGGGGAGCTGTTTTTT	CASSVGVTGTAGELFF
TRBV7-9	TRBJ2-3	few	17	NA	TGTGCCAGCAGCCCAGGACAAAGGACGGGAAGCACAGATACGCAGTATTTT	CASSPGQRTGSTDTQYF
TRBV7-2	TRBJ2-7	many	15	TRBD1	TGTGCCAGCAGCTTAGGTTGGGGACAGTCCTACGAGCAGTACTTC	CASSLGWGQSYEQYF
TRBV5-4	TRBJ2-3	few	15	TRBD1	TGTGCCAGCAGCTTGGAGGGGGCCGCCACAGATACGCAGTATTTT	CASSLEGAATDTQYF
TRBV15	TRBJ2-4	NA	19	NA	TGTGCCACCAGCTCCGTTTTTACGCAGTACCCGATAGTCAAAAACATTCAGTACTTC	CATSSVFTQYPIVKNIQYF
TRBV6-2/TRBV6-3	TRBJ2-7	few	16	NA	TGTGCCAGCAGTTACTCTGGGGCAGACCTACTCTACGAGCAGTACTTC	CASSYSGADLLYEQYF
TRBV20-1	TRBJ2-5	NA	16	NA	TGCAGTGCTAGTCCCCCCTGGGGGGGCGTCTCGGAGACCCAGTACTTC	CSASPPWGGVSETQYF
TRBV30	TRBJ2-6	NA	18	TRBD1	TGTGCCTGGAGTGTAGGGGGCAGGGCTGCTTATGGGGCCAACGTCCTGACTTTC	CAWSVGGRAAYGANVLTF
TRBV6-5	TRBJ2-5	NA	15	TRBD1	TGTGCCAGCAGTGTCAATTTGGACAGGGATGAGACCCAGTACTTC	CASSVNLDRDETQYF
TRBV30	TRBJ2-2	few	14	TRBD1	TGTGCCCGGAAGGGACAGGGTGACACCGGGGAGCTGTTTTTT	CARKGQGDTGELFF
TRBV10-3	TRBJ2-7	NA	14	TRBD1	TGTGCCATCAGTGAAGGACAGGGTTCTGGGGAGCAGTACTTC	CAISEGQGSGEQYF
TRBV7-2	TRBJ2-3	many	15	NA	TGTGCCAGCAGCTCAGCTGGCAGGGGCACAGATACGCAGTATTTT	CASSSAGRGTDTQYF
TRBV28	TRBJ2-1	NA	15	TRBD1	TGTGCCAGCAGTCCCCGACAGGGGGCAAGCAATGAGCAGTTCTTC	CASSPRQGASNEQFF
TRBV28	TRBJ1-3	NA	17	NA	TGTGCCAGCAGAACCTCAGGCCGGACTCTAGGGGGAAACACCATATATTTT	CASRTSGRTLGGNTIYF
TRBV7-9	TRBJ2-7	few	12	NA	TGTGCCAGCCGCGGGCCCGGATACGAGCAGTACTTC	CASRGPGYEQYF
TRBV29-1	TRBJ2-1	NA	13	TRBD1	TGCAGCGGCCGCCGGGACAGGGGGGAAGAGCAGTTCTTC	CSGRRDRGEEQFF
TRBV28	TRBJ2-7	NA	12	NA	TGTGCCAGCAGTTTATACGCAGACGAGCAGTACTTC	CASSLYADEQYF
TRBV27	TRBJ1-1	NA	15	NA	TGTGCCAGCAGTCCTCCGGGGAGCGTGAACACTGAAGCTTTCTTT	CASSPPGSVNTEAFF
TRBV7-2	TRBJ2-4	once	14	NA	TGTGCCAGCAGCCCCTCAGAGTTCAAAAACATTCAGTACTTC	CASSPSEFKNIQYF
TRBV10-2	TRBJ2-7	NA	13	NA	TGCGCCAGCAGTGAGGGCAGGGCGTACGAGCAGTACTTC	CASSEGRAYEQYF
TRBV19	TRBJ2-5	many	15	NA	TGTGCCAGTAGTATGGGTGGGGGGCTTCAAGAGACCCAGTACTTC	CASSMGGGLQETQYF
TRBV27	TRBJ2-3	NA	13	NA	TGTGCCAGCAAACAGAGCGGCGGAGATACGCAGTATTTT	CASKQSGGDTQYF
TRBV30	TRBJ2-1	few	16	TRBD2	TGTGCCTGGAGTGTACCCAGCGGGGCCTCTTACAATGAGCAGTTCTTC	CAWSVPSGASYNEQFF
TRBV19	TRBJ1-1	once	16	NA	TGTGCCAGTAGTATAGGTGGAGGGGAAGGACGCACTGAAGCTTTCTTT	CASSIGGGEGRTEAFF
TRBV29-1	TRBJ1-1	NA	13	NA	TGCAGCGTTGAAGGGACAGCGAACACTGAAGCTTTCTTT	CSVEGTANTEAFF
TRBV4-1	TRBJ2-7	NA	19	TRBD1	TGCGCCAGCAGCCAAGAGCAGGACAGGGGATATCAGAGCTCCTACGAGCAGTACTTC	CASSQEQDRGYQSSYEQYF
TRBV20-1	TRBJ2-7	NA	15	TRBD1	TGCAGTGCTAGAGGTGACAGGGGGCGAACCTACGAGCAGTACTTC	CSARGDRGRTYEQYF
TRBV7-8	TRBJ2-5	NA	15	NA	TGTGCCAGCAGCTCAGTGAAGACTAACCAAGAGACCCAGTACTTC	CASSSVKTNQETQYF
TRBV5-1	TRBJ2-1	NA	14	TRBD2	TGCGCCAGGGCTAGCGGGAGCGGGGACAATGAGCAGTTCTTC	CARASGSGDNEQFF
TRBV4-1	TRBJ2-7	many	13	TRBD2	TGCGCCAGCAGCGAGACTAGCTTCTACGAGCAGTACTTC	CASSETSFYEQYF
TRBV28	TRBJ2-1	NA	15	TRBD1	TGTGCCAGCAGTCCGGGACAGGGAAAAATCGATGAGCAGTTCTTC	CASSPGQGKIDEQFF